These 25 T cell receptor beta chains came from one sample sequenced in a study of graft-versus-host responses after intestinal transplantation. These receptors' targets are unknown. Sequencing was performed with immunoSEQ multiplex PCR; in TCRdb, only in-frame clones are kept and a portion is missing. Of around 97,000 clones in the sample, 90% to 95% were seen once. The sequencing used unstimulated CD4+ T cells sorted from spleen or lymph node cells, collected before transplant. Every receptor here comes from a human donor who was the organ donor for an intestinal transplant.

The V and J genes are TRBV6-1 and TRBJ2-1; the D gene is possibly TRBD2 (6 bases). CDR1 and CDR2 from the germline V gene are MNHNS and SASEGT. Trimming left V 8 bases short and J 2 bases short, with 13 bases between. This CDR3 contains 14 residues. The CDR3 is CASLRDSAYNEQFF. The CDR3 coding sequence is TGTGCCAGCCTGCGGGACTCTGCCTACAATGAGCAGTTCTTC.

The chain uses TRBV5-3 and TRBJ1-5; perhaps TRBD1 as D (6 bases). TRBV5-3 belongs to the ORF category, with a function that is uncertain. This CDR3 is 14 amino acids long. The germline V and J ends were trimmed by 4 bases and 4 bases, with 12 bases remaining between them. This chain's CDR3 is CARSKCTGNQPQHF. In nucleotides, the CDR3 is TGTGCCAGAAGCAAATGTACAGGGAATCAGCCCCAGCATTTT.

CDR3 nucleotides: TGTGCCAGTAGTATAGCCGGACAGGGTTACGAGCAGTACTTC. Translation gives CASSIAGQGYEQYF. The rearrangement joins TRBV19 to TRBJ2-7; 8 nucleotides match TRBD1. This CDR3 is 14 amino acids long. CDR1 LNHDA and CDR2 SQIVND come from the germline V gene (reference sequence). V shed 1 base, J shed 4 bases, and the junction held 3 bases outside the gene matches.

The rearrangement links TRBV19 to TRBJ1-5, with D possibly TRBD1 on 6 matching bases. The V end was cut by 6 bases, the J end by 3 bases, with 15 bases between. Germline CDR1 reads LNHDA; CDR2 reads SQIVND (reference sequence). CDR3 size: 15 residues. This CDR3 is CASRPQGTPNQPQHF. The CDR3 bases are TGTGCCAGTAGGCCCCAAGGGACACCCAATCAGCCCCAGCATTTT. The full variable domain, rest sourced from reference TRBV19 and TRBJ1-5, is DGGITQSPKYLFRKEGQNVTLSCEQNLNHDAMYWYRQDPGQGLRLIYYSQIVNDFQKGDIAEGYSVSREKKESFPLTVTSAQKNPTAFYLCASRPQGTPNQPQHFGDGTRLSIL.

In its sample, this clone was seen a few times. The CDR3 loop is CASSQDNHRGQRNTIYF. The CDR3 DNA reads as TGTGCCAGCAGCCAGGATAATCACAGGGGGCAGAGGAACACCATATATTTT. This chain links TRBV4-2 with TRBJ1-3; 9 nucleotides align to TRBD1. The ends lost 3 bases at V and 7 bases at J; junction bases unmatched: 13. The CDR3 runs 17 residues. CDR1 is LGHNA, CDR2 YNFKEQ, per germline.

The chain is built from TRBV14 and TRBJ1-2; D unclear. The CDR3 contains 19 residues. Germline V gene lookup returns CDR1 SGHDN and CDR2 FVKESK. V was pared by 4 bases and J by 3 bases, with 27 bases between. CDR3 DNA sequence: TGTGCCAGCAGCCTTACTCATCCAACTCGGGAGCGAGTTTACTATGGCTACACCTTC. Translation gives CASSLTHPTRERVYYGYTF.

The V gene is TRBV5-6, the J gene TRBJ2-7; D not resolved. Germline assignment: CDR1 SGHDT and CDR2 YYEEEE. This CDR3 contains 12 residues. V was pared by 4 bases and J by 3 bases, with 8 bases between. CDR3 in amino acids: CASSRQIYEQYF. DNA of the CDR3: TGTGCCAGCAGCCGTCAGATCTACGAGCAGTACTTC.

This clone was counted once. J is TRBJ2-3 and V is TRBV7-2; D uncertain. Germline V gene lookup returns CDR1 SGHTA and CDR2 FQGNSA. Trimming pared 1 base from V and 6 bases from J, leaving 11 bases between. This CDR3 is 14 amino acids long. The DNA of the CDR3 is TGTGCCAGCAGCTTAGGAGTCGGGTCGGATACGCAGTATTTT. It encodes CASSLGVGSDTQYF.

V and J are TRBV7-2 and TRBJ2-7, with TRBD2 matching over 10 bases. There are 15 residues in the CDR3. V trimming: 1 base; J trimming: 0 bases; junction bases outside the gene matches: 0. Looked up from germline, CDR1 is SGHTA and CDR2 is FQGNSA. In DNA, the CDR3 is TGTGCCAGCAGCTTAGGGACTAGCGGCTCCTACGAGCAGTACTTC. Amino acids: CASSLGTSGSYEQYF.

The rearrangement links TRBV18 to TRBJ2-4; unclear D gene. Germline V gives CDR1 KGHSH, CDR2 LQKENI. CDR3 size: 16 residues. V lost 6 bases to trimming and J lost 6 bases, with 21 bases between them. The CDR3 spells CASSQAAQDTRNIQYF. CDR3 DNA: TGTGCCAGCTCCCAAGCCGCGCAGGATACAAGAAACATTCAGTACTTC.

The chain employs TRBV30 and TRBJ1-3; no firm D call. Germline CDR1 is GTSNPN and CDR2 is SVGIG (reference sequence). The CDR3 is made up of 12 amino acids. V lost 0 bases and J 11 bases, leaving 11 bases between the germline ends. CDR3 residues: CAWSVQVSAIYF. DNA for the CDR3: TGTGCCTGGAGTGTCCAGGTTAGCGCCATATATTTT.

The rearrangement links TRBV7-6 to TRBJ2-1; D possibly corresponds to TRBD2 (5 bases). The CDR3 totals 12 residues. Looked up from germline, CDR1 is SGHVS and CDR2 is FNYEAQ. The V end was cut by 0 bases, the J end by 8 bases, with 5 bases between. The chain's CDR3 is CASSLARDEQFF. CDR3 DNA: TGTGCCAGCAGCTTAGCGCGGGATGAGCAGTTCTTC.

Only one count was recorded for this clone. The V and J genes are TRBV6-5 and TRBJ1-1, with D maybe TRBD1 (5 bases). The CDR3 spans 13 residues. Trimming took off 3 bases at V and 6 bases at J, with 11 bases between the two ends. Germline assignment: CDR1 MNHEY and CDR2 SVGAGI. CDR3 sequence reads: CASSYLQVSEAFF. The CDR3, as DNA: TGTGCCAGCAGTTATTTACAGGTCTCTGAAGCTTTCTTT.

The CDR3 here is CASSLEPVQGELFF. CDR3 DNA sequence: TGTGCCAGCAGCTTAGAGCCCGTCCAAGGGGAGCTGTTTTTT. The rearrangement uses TRBV7-9 and TRBJ2-2; D is unclear. Germline assignment: CDR1 SEHNR and CDR2 FQNEAQ (reference sequence). This CDR3 comprises 14 residues. The V end was cut by 1 base, the J end by 8 bases, with 11 bases between.

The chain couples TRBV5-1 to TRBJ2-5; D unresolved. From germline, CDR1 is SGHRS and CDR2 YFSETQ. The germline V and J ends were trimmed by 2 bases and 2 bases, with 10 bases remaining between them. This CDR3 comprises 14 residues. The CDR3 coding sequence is TGCGCCAGCAGCTTTGGTGCGAGTCAAGAGACCCAGTACTTC. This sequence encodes CASSFGASQETQYF.

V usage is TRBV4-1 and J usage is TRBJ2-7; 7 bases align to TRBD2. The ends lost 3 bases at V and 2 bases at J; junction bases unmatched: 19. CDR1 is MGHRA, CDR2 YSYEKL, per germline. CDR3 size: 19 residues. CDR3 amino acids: CASSQHPASGEWVPYEQYF. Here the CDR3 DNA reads TGCGCCAGCAGCCAGCACCCCGCTAGCGGCGAGTGGGTCCCCTACGAGCAGTACTTC.

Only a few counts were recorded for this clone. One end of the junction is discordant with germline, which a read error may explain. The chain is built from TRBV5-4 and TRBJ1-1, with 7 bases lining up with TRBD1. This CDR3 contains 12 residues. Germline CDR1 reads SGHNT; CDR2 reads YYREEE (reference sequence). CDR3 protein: CASSFSGTEGFF. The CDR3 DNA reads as TGTGCCAGCAGCTTTTCCGGGACAGAAGGTTTCTTT.

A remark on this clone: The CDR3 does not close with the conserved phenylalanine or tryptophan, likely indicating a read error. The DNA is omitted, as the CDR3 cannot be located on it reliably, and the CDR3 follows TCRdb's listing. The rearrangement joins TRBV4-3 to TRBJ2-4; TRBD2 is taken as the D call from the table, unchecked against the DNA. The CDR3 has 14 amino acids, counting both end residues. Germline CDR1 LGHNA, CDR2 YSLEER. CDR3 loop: CASSQGLAGGPVAY.

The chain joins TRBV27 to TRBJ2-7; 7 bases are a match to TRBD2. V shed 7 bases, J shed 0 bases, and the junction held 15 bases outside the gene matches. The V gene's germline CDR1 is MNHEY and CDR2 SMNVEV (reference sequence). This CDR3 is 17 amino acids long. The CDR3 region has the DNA TGTGCCAGCATACCGCGCAGCGGGGCTCTGAACTCCTACGAGCAGTACTTC. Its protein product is CASIPRSGALNSYEQYF.

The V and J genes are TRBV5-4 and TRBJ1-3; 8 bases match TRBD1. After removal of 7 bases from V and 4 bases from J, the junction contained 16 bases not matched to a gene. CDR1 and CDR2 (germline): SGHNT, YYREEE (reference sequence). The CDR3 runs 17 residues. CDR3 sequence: CASSKRTTGGGGNTIYF. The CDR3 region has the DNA TGTGCCAGCTCAAAAAGAACCACAGGGGGTGGAGGAAACACCATATATTTT.

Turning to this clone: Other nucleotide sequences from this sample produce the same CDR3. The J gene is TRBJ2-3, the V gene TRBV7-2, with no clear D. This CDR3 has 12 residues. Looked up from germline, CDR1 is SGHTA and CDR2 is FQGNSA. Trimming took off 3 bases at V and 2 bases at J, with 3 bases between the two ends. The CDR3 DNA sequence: TGTGCCAGCAGCTTGTACACAGATACGCAGTATTTT. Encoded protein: CASSLYTDTQYF.

CDR3 sequence: CASSHPSGQPYNSPLHF. Written as DNA, the CDR3 is TGCGCCAGCAGCCACCCTTCGGGACAACCCTATAATTCACCCCTCCACTTT. The chain recombines TRBV4-1 with TRBJ1-6; possible D gene TRBD1, 6 bases. V lost 3 bases, J lost 2 bases, and 14 bases lay in between. Germline values: CDR1 MGHRA, CDR2 YSYEKL. The CDR3 is made up of 17 amino acids.

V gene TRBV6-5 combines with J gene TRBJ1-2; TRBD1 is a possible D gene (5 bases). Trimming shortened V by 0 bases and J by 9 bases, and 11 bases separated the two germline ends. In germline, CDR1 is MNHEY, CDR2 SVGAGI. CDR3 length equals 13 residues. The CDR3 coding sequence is TGTGCCAGCAGTTACTCGACAGCCCCTCGCTACACCTTC. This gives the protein CASSYSTAPRYTF.

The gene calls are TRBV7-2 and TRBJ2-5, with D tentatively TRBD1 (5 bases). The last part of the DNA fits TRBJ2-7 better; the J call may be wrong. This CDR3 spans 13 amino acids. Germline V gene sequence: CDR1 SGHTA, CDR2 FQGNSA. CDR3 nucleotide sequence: TGTGCCAGCAGCTTAAGGCAGGGCTACGAGCAGTACTTC. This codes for CASSLRQGYEQYF.

In DNA, the CDR3 is TGTGCCACCAGCGGGAGCGGGGGGGCCTGGCGCGAGCAGTACTTC. Amino acid sequence: CATSGSGGAWREQYF. This chain uses TRBV15 with TRBJ2-7; 10 bases fit TRBD2. The junction had 10 bases not matched to a gene; V was cut back by 5 bases and J by 6 bases. The CDR3 loop spans 15 amino acids. Looked up from germline, CDR1 is LNHNV and CDR2 is YYDKDF (reference sequence).